The sample holds many counts of the clone carrying this T cell receptor beta chain. RNA transcripts provided the template for amplifying TCR beta CDR3 regions. The first-round RT-PCR employed HTBI primers together with the Qiagen OneStep RT-PCR kit. A multiplex PCR was then performed as the second round. From the multiplex PCR reads, TCRdb called clonotypes with MiXCR, one entry per CDR3 protein. The sample holds 500,000 to 700,000 distinct CDR3 sequences, 22% seen once. The ends were cut back, 0 bases at V and 5 bases at J, with 22 bases in the middle. The germline CDR1 and CDR2 sequences are MNHEY and SVGEGT. This CDR3 spans 18 amino acids. This entry is derived from a study of Graves' ophthalmopathy and Graves' hyperthyroidism. Diagnosis used clinical symptoms, serum thyroxine, TRAb, thyroid ultrasound and orbital computed tomography.

The chain uses TRBV6-2 or TRBV6-3 and TRBJ1-1, with D possibly TRBD1 on 6 matching bases. The sample taken for sequencing was peripheral blood. This clonotype was sampled from a woman between 18 and 30 years old with stable Graves' hyperthyroidism. Some clones in this sample may be carry-over from other donors' samples. The CDR3 loop is CASSYSEKQGTVITEAFF. DNA for the CDR3: TGTGCCAGCAGTTACTCCGAGAAACAGGGTACCGTAATTACTGAAGCTTTCTTT.